These T cell receptor beta chains were read from a single sample in a study of Ad26.COV2.S vaccination and SARS-CoV-2 variants. Some clones are missing from TCRdb's copy, which holds only in-frame ones; the method was immunoSEQ multiplex PCR. The repertoire has some 390,000 clones, roughly nine tenths of them found once; the top ten carry 3.5%. The sequences come from peripheral blood, collected in a trial of Ad26.COV2.S vaccine versus placebo. These receptors were taken from a person between 18 and 65 years old who received the Ad26.COV2.S COVID-19 vaccine or a placebo. The CDR3 runs from the conserved cysteine through the conserved F or W. Fields, in order: clone size, D gene, V gene, J gene, CDR3 DNA, CDR3 protein. D genes are given only for firm matches. Clone size appears in some rows only: once, few, many, or a class for an expanded clone.

clone size: .; D gene: .; V gene: TRBV3-1/TRBV3-2; J gene: TRBJ1-6; CDR3 DNA: TGTGCCAGCAGCCTCGGACGGTCACCTAATTCACCCCTCCACTTT; CDR3 protein: CASSLGRSPNSPLHF
clone size: .; D gene: .; V gene: TRBV2; J gene: TRBJ1-4; CDR3 DNA: TGTGCCAGCAGTGTTAACCCGCAGGGTGAAAAACTGTTTTTT; CDR3 protein: CASSVNPQGEKLFF
clone size: .; D gene: .; V gene: TRBV6-2/TRBV6-3; J gene: TRBJ2-5; CDR3 DNA: TGTGCCAGCAGTTACGGGGGAGAGACCCAGTACTTC; CDR3 protein: CASSYGGETQYF
clone size: .; D gene: .; V gene: TRBV19; J gene: TRBJ2-3; CDR3 DNA: TGTGCCAGTAGTGCAGGAGGGGCAGATACGCAGTATTTT; CDR3 protein: CASSAGGADTQYF
clone size: .; D gene: TRBD2; V gene: TRBV3-1/TRBV3-2; J gene: TRBJ2-1; CDR3 DNA: TGTGCCAGCAGCCAAGATGAACTAGCGGGGGGGTTCGATGAGCAGTTCTTC; CDR3 protein: CASSQDELAGGFDEQFF
clone size: .; D gene: TRBD1; V gene: TRBV18; J gene: TRBJ1-1; CDR3 DNA: TGTGCCAGCTCACCATTGACAGGGGGCCAGGTTGAAGCTTTCTTT; CDR3 protein: CASSPLTGGQVEAFF
clone size: few; D gene: .; V gene: TRBV25-1; J gene: TRBJ2-7; CDR3 DNA: TGTGCCAGCAGTCCGACAGCGAGAGAGCACATGAAATACGAGCAGTACTTC; CDR3 protein: CASSPTAREHMKYEQYF
clone size: few; D gene: TRBD1; V gene: TRBV7-9; J gene: TRBJ1-1; CDR3 DNA: TGTGCCAGCCAAGCGAAATTCCGGGACAGGGGGAATACTGAAGCTTTCTTT; CDR3 protein: CASQAKFRDRGNTEAFF
clone size: .; D gene: .; V gene: TRBV16; J gene: TRBJ2-7; CDR3 DNA: TGTGCCAGCAGCCAATCGATCACAGGGCCCCACGAGCAGTACTTC; CDR3 protein: CASSQSITGPHEQYF
clone size: .; D gene: .; V gene: TRBV4-2; J gene: TRBJ2-6; CDR3 DNA: TGTGCCAGCACCAACAGGTTTTTGCTCCCTGGGGCCAACGTCCTGACTTTC; CDR3 protein: CASTNRFLLPGANVLTF
clone size: .; D gene: TRBD1; V gene: TRBV4-3; J gene: TRBJ1-2; CDR3 DNA: TGCGCCAGCAGTTACGCCCGGGACAGGGCGGAGGGCTACACCTTC; CDR3 protein: CASSYARDRAEGYTF
clone size: .; D gene: .; V gene: TRBV6-5; J gene: TRBJ2-1; CDR3 DNA: TGTGCCAGCAGTTACAGACAGGAGATCTTCAATGAGCAGTTCTTC; CDR3 protein: CASSYRQEIFNEQFF
clone size: .; D gene: .; V gene: TRBV6-1; J gene: TRBJ2-1; CDR3 DNA: TGTGCCAGCAGTGAAGGGGTCAACAATGAGCAGTTCTTC; CDR3 protein: CASSEGVNNEQFF
clone size: many; D gene: .; V gene: TRBV5-1; J gene: TRBJ2-2; CDR3 DNA: TGCGCCAGCTCCCTCGGGTCCGGGGAGCTGTTTTTT; CDR3 protein: CASSLGSGELFF
clone size: .; D gene: .; V gene: TRBV30; J gene: TRBJ1-6; CDR3 DNA: TGTGCCTGGTCCGGGGGACTAAGTTCACCCCTCCACTTT; CDR3 protein: CAWSGGLSSPLHF
clone size: .; D gene: .; V gene: TRBV11-2; J gene: TRBJ1-3; CDR3 DNA: TGTGCCAGCAGCTTAGAGGAATTTGGGGGGGGATACTCTGGAAACACCATATATTTT; CDR3 protein: CASSLEEFGGGYSGNTIYF
clone size: .; D gene: .; V gene: TRBV10-3; J gene: TRBJ2-3; CDR3 DNA: TGTGCCACCAGGCGTCACCCGGGAGAAGGGTCCGATACGCAGTATTTT; CDR3 protein: CATRRHPGEGSDTQYF
clone size: once; D gene: .; V gene: TRBV19; J gene: TRBJ2-3; CDR3 DNA: TGTGCCAGTAGTGACAGAGGCACAGATACGCAGTATTTT; CDR3 protein: CASSDRGTDTQYF
clone size: .; D gene: .; V gene: TRBV5-6; J gene: TRBJ2-5; CDR3 DNA: TGTGCCAGCAGCTTGCCTGCAGGAGGAGAGACCCAGTACTTC; CDR3 protein: CASSLPAGGETQYF
clone size: .; D gene: .; V gene: TRBV6-1; J gene: TRBJ2-7; CDR3 DNA: TGTGCCAGCAGTGAACGCCGTTCTTACGAGCAGTACTTC; CDR3 protein: CASSERRSYEQYF
clone size: .; D gene: .; V gene: TRBV16; J gene: TRBJ2-2; CDR3 DNA: TGTGCCAGCAGCCAATCGCCGATATCTGGGGAGCTGTTTTTT; CDR3 protein: CASSQSPISGELFF
clone size: few; D gene: .; V gene: TRBV7-9; J gene: TRBJ1-5; CDR3 DNA: TGTGCCAGCAGCTTAGGAACAGGGATTGGACAGCCCCAGCATTTT; CDR3 protein: CASSLGTGIGQPQHF
clone size: .; D gene: TRBD2; V gene: TRBV7-2; J gene: TRBJ2-1; CDR3 DNA: TGTGCCAGCAGCCCAGGGCGGGGGGGACGAGGTGAGCAGTTCTTC; CDR3 protein: CASSPGRGGRGEQFF
clone size: .; D gene: .; V gene: TRBV6-5; J gene: TRBJ1-1; CDR3 DNA: TGTGCCAGCAGATCGCAGGGTAACACTGAAGCTTTCTTT; CDR3 protein: CASRSQGNTEAFF
clone size: .; D gene: TRBD1; V gene: TRBV5-6; J gene: TRBJ2-1; CDR3 DNA: TGTGCCAGCAGCGCTCCCCGGGACAGGGGGAATGAGCAGTTCTTC; CDR3 protein: CASSAPRDRGNEQFF
clone size: once; D gene: .; V gene: TRBV11-2; J gene: TRBJ1-5; CDR3 DNA: TGTGCCAGCAGCGTAGACCGAGATCAGCCCCAGCATTTT; CDR3 protein: CASSVDRDQPQHF
clone size: .; D gene: .; V gene: TRBV6-5; J gene: TRBJ2-1; CDR3 DNA: TGTGCCAGCAGTTACCTCGGTAGGGGGGGCGATGAGCAGTTCTTC; CDR3 protein: CASSYLGRGGDEQFF
clone size: .; D gene: TRBD1; V gene: TRBV6-5; J gene: TRBJ1-2; CDR3 DNA: TGTGCCAGCAGACCCAGGACAGGAATGAACTATGGCTACACCTTC; CDR3 protein: CASRPRTGMNYGYTF
clone size: .; D gene: .; V gene: TRBV7-9; J gene: TRBJ2-1; CDR3 DNA: TGTGCCAGCAGCTTCGAAGCCTACAATGAGCAGTTCTTC; CDR3 protein: CASSFEAYNEQFF
clone size: .; D gene: .; V gene: TRBV10-3; J gene: TRBJ1-1; CDR3 DNA: TGTGCCATCAGTGAGTCGAGCAAGAACACTGAAGCTTTCTTT; CDR3 protein: CAISESSKNTEAFF
clone size: .; D gene: .; V gene: TRBV2; J gene: TRBJ2-7; CDR3 DNA: TGTGCCAGCAGTACAGGGATTGAGCAGTACTTC; CDR3 protein: CASSTGIEQYF
clone size: .; D gene: TRBD1; V gene: TRBV11-2; J gene: TRBJ2-1; CDR3 DNA: TGTGCCAGCAGCTTAGGTAGGACAGGAAACTACAATGAGCAGTTCTTC; CDR3 protein: CASSLGRTGNYNEQFF
clone size: .; D gene: .; V gene: TRBV14; J gene: TRBJ2-7; CDR3 DNA: TGTGCCAGCAGCCAAGATCTAGTTTACGAGCAGTACTTC; CDR3 protein: CASSQDLVYEQYF
clone size: .; D gene: .; V gene: TRBV6-5; J gene: TRBJ1-1; CDR3 DNA: TGTGCCAGCAGTTACTCCCCCGGTGATGATGCTGAAGCTTTCTTT; CDR3 protein: CASSYSPGDDAEAFF
clone size: .; D gene: TRBD1; V gene: TRBV11-3; J gene: TRBJ2-7; CDR3 DNA: TGTGCCAGCAGCTCGGGGACAGGTACCTACGAGCAGTACTTC; CDR3 protein: CASSSGTGTYEQYF
clone size: .; D gene: TRBD2; V gene: TRBV3-1/TRBV3-2; J gene: TRBJ2-5; CDR3 DNA: TGTGCCAGCAGCCAAGATGTATCCAGCGGGGGAGAGACCCAGTACTTC; CDR3 protein: CASSQDVSSGGETQYF
clone size: .; D gene: .; V gene: TRBV6-6; J gene: TRBJ2-2; CDR3 DNA: TGTGCCAGCAGTCGATCTTGGACAGCCAACACCGGGGAGCTGTTTTTT; CDR3 protein: CASSRSWTANTGELFF
clone size: .; D gene: .; V gene: TRBV5-1; J gene: TRBJ2-5; CDR3 DNA: TGCGCCAGCAGCTTGGCATCGGAAGAGACCCAGTACTTC; CDR3 protein: CASSLASEETQYF
clone size: .; D gene: .; V gene: TRBV4-1; J gene: TRBJ2-7; CDR3 DNA: TGCGCCAGCAGCCGAGGTCCAGGTAGGTCCTACGAGCAGTACTTC; CDR3 protein: CASSRGPGRSYEQYF
clone size: .; D gene: TRBD2; V gene: TRBV28; J gene: TRBJ2-1; CDR3 DNA: TGTGCCAGCAGTTGGACTAGCGGGGGGGCCAATGAGCAGTTCTTC; CDR3 protein: CASSWTSGGANEQFF
clone size: .; D gene: .; V gene: TRBV4-1; J gene: TRBJ1-1; CDR3 DNA: TGCGCCAGCAGCCAAGATCCGGGAACGAACACTGAAGCTTTCTTT; CDR3 protein: CASSQDPGTNTEAFF
clone size: .; D gene: .; V gene: TRBV18; J gene: TRBJ1-6; CDR3 DNA: TGTGCCAGCGCCGGACCCCTTTCACCCCTCCACTTT; CDR3 protein: CASAGPLSPLHF
clone size: .; D gene: .; V gene: TRBV5-1; J gene: TRBJ1-3; CDR3 DNA: TGCGCCAGCAGCTTACGGGGGACCTCTGGAAACACCATATATTTT; CDR3 protein: CASSLRGTSGNTIYF
clone size: .; D gene: .; V gene: TRBV10-3; J gene: TRBJ2-3; CDR3 DNA: TGTGCCATCACCCCTTTCGGGGGTCGCACAGATACGCAGTATTTT; CDR3 protein: CAITPFGGRTDTQYF
clone size: .; D gene: .; V gene: TRBV25-1; J gene: TRBJ2-3; CDR3 DNA: TGTGCCAGCACCCCTACAGGGTTGGGAGGCACAGATACGCAGTATTTT; CDR3 protein: CASTPTGLGGTDTQYF
clone size: .; D gene: TRBD1; V gene: TRBV19; J gene: TRBJ1-5; CDR3 DNA: TGTGCCAGTAGTAAGACAGGGATCAATCAGCCCCAGCATTTT; CDR3 protein: CASSKTGINQPQHF
clone size: few; D gene: TRBD1; V gene: TRBV5-6; J gene: TRBJ1-6; CDR3 DNA: TGTGCCAGCAGCTTGATTTGGGACAGCTCTAATTCACCCCTCCACTTT; CDR3 protein: CASSLIWDSSNSPLHF
clone size: .; D gene: .; V gene: TRBV10-3; J gene: TRBJ1-3; CDR3 DNA: TGTGCCATCAAGGGTTACTCTGGAAACACCATATATTTT; CDR3 protein: CAIKGYSGNTIYF
clone size: .; D gene: .; V gene: TRBV6-6; J gene: TRBJ1-4; CDR3 DNA: TGTGCCAGCAGTTACTCGGGGGCCCCTAATGAAAAACTGTTTTTT; CDR3 protein: CASSYSGAPNEKLFF
clone size: .; D gene: .; V gene: TRBV7-9; J gene: TRBJ2-7; CDR3 DNA: TGTGCCAGCAGCCCAGACCGAAACTACGAGCAGTACTTC; CDR3 protein: CASSPDRNYEQYF
clone size: .; D gene: .; V gene: TRBV5-3; J gene: TRBJ1-5; CDR3 DNA: TGTGCCAGAAGCCCCGGAGCGGACCCTCGTAGCAATCAGCCCCAGCATTTT; CDR3 protein: CARSPGADPRSNQPQHF
clone size: .; D gene: .; V gene: TRBV12-3/TRBV12-4; J gene: TRBJ1-2; CDR3 DNA: TGTGCCAGCAGTTTACAGGGAAAATATGGCTACACCTTC; CDR3 protein: CASSLQGKYGYTF
clone size: few; D gene: .; V gene: TRBV6-1; J gene: TRBJ2-3; CDR3 DNA: TGTGCCAGCAGTGATAGTGGAAGGGATACGCAGTATTTT; CDR3 protein: CASSDSGRDTQYF
clone size: .; D gene: TRBD1; V gene: TRBV5-1; J gene: TRBJ2-7; CDR3 DNA: TGCGCCAGCAGCTTGGGGGACAGGGAGCCCGACGAGCAGTACTTC; CDR3 protein: CASSLGDREPDEQYF
clone size: .; D gene: .; V gene: TRBV5-1; J gene: TRBJ2-3; CDR3 DNA: TGCGCCAGCAGTTCCTGGGGGACTAGCACAGATACGCAGTATTTT; CDR3 protein: CASSSWGTSTDTQYF
clone size: once; D gene: .; V gene: TRBV7-8; J gene: TRBJ1-3; CDR3 DNA: TGTGCCAGCAGTGGGAACACCATATATTTT; CDR3 protein: CASSGNTIYF
clone size: .; D gene: .; V gene: TRBV29-1; J gene: TRBJ2-6; CDR3 DNA: TGCAGCGTTGAACCCCTATCTGGGGCCAACGTCCTGACTTTC; CDR3 protein: CSVEPLSGANVLTF
clone size: .; D gene: .; V gene: TRBV12-3/TRBV12-4; J gene: TRBJ2-1; CDR3 DNA: TGTGCCAGCAGCCGTCAGGGGTTTATGGAGTTCTTC; CDR3 protein: CASSRQGFMEFF
clone size: .; D gene: .; V gene: TRBV6-5; J gene: TRBJ2-5; CDR3 DNA: TGTGCCAGCAGGAATTGGGGGGAGACCCAGTACTTC; CDR3 protein: CASRNWGETQYF